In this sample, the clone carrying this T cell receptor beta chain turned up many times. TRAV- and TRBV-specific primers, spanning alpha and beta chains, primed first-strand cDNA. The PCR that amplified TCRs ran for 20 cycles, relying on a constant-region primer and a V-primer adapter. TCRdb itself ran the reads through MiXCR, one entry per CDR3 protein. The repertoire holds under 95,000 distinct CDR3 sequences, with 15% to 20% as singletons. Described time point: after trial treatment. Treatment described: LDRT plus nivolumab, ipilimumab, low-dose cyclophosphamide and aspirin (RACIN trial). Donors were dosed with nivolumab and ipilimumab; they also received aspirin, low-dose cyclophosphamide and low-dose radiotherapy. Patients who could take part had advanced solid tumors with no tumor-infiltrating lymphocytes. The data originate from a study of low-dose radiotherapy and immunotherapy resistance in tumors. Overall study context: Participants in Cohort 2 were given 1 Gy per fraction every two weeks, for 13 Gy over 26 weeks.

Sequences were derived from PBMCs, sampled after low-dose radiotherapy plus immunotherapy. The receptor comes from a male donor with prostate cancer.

CDR3 coding DNA: TGTGCCAGCAGTTACTCCACTAGCGGGATTTCCTACGAGCAGTACTTC. Residues: CASSYSTSGISYEQYF. V usage is TRBV6-2 or TRBV6-3 and J usage is TRBJ2-7; 10 bases match TRBD2. Trimming cost V 0 bases and J 1 base; bases outside gene matches: 3. CDR1 and CDR2 (germline): MNHEY, SVGEGT. This CDR3 region has 16 residues.